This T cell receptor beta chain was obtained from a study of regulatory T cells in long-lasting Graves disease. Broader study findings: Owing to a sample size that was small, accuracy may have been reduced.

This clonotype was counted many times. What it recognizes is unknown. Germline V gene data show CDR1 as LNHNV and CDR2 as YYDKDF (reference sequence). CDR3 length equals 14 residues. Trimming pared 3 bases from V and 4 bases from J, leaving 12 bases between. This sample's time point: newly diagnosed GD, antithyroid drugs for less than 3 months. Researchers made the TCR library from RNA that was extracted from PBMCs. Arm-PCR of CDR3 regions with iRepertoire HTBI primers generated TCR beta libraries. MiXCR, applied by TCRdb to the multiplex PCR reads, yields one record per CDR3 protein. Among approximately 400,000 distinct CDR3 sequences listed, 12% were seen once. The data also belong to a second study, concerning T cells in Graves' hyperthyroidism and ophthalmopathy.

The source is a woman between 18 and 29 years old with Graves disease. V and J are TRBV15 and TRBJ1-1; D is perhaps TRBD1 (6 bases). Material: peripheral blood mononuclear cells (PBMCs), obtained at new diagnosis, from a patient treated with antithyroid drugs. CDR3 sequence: CATSSLTGFTEAFF. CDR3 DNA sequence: TGTGCCACCAGCAGCTTAACAGGGTTCACTGAAGCTTTCTTT.